These 32 T cell receptor beta chains originate from one sample sequenced in a study of blood T cells in healthy people across ages. It was with a sample-barcoded 5' primer and a J-beta primer mix that a second PCR of roughly 7 to 12 cycles was run. MiXCR, run by TCRdb on the 5' RACE reads, gives a single entry per CDR3 protein. The repertoire holds around 990,000 distinct CDR3 sequences, with 30% to 40% as singletons. The sequenced material came from blood. These receptors were taken from a man aged 18 to 35 in good health.

This clonotype was detected ten times or more. The V and J genes are TRBV12-3 or TRBV12-4 and TRBJ2-3; 9 nucleotides match TRBD2. Germline trimming cut 3 bases from V and 1 base from J; bases unmatched to any gene: 2. CDR3 size: 15 residues. The CDR3 loop is CASSFASGGTDTQYF. In DNA form, the CDR3 reads TGTGCCAGCAGTTTCGCTAGCGGGGGCACAGATACGCAGTATTTT.

The chain couples TRBV20-1 to TRBJ2-3, with D perhaps TRBD1 or TRBD2 (5 bases each). V was pared by 0 bases and J by 3 bases, with 28 bases between. The CDR3 sequence is 20 residues long. Germline CDR1 DFQATT, CDR2 SNEGSKA (reference sequence). CDR3 in amino acids: CSARDLGVQGRIGGTDTQYF. In DNA form, the CDR3 reads TGCAGTGCTAGAGACTTGGGGGTTCAAGGACGAATTGGCGGGACAGATACGCAGTATTTT.

This clonotype was seen a handful of times. The rearrangement joins TRBV6-5 to TRBJ1-1; perhaps TRBD1 as D (6 bases). Trimming stripped 5 bases from V and 9 bases from J, with 16 bases between. The CDR3 extends over 13 amino acids. Germline lookup yields CDR1 MNHEY and CDR2 SVGAGI. The CDR3 bases are TGTGCCAGCAGTAGGGGGTTAGACAGTCAAGCTTTCTTT. Its translation is CASSRGLDSQAFF.

This clonotype appeared a few times. The V gene is TRBV29-1, the J gene TRBJ1-1; 9 nucleotides line up with TRBD1. J lost 7 bases, V lost 7 bases, and 4 bases had no gene match. Germline V lookup: CDR1 SQVTM, CDR2 ANQGSEA. There are 11 residues in the CDR3. CDR3 sequence reads: CSAAGQGEAFF. For the CDR3, the DNA is TGCAGCGCGGCGGGACAGGGTGAAGCTTTCTTT.

This clonotype was detected ten times or more. This chain connects TRBV7-2 to TRBJ2-1; TRBD2 might be the D (6 bases). The CDR3 sequence is 16 residues long. V lost 1 base to trimming and J lost 0 bases, with 10 bases between them. Germline lookup yields CDR1 SGHTA and CDR2 FQGNSA. CDR3 loop: CASSLVGGNSYNEQFF. CDR3 nucleotides: TGTGCCAGCAGCTTAGTTGGAGGGAACTCCTACAATGAGCAGTTCTTC.

The chain has TRBV11-2 and TRBJ2-5; TRBD2 agrees at 12 bases. Trimming removed 3 bases from V and 11 bases from J; junction bases left unmatched: 4. Germline V gene lookup returns CDR1 SGHAT and CDR2 FQNNGV. This CDR3 contains 13 residues. The CDR3 DNA reads as TGTGCCAGCAGCTTGGCTAGCGGGGGGGCACAGTACTTC. Amino acid sequence: CASSLASGGAQYF.

The V and J genes are TRBV10-3 and TRBJ1-2; 11 bases agree with TRBD1. The CDR3 has 15 residues. With 8 bases clipped from V and 5 bases from J, the junction kept 10 bases outside the gene matches. The germline gives CDR1 ENHRY, CDR2 SYGVKD. The CDR3 sequence is CAIGIGQGASYGYTF. The CDR3 nucleotides are TGTGCCATCGGAATTGGACAGGGGGCTTCTTATGGCTACACCTTC.

This clonotype has just a few counts. The rearrangement joins TRBV6-2 or TRBV6-3 to TRBJ2-2, with D unresolved. The CDR3 runs 15 residues. Germline V lookup: CDR1 MNHEY, CDR2 SVGEGT. Trimming left V 7 bases short and J 0 bases short, with 12 bases between. Here the CDR3 reads CASTTGGANTGELFF. The CDR3 region has the DNA TGTGCCAGCACCACGGGCGGAGCGAACACCGGGGAGCTGTTTTTT.

The J gene is TRBJ1-1, the V gene TRBV12-3 or TRBV12-4, with TRBD1 as a possible D gene (5 bases). The CDR3 sequence is 14 residues long. Trimming took 8 bases from V and 1 from J, leaving 14 bases between them. The CDR3 DNA reads as TGTGCCAGCGGTTCAGGGTTACAGAACACTGAAGCTTTCTTT. Translating it yields CASGSGLQNTEAFF.

The rearrangement joins TRBV20-1 to TRBJ1-2; no clear D gene. Germline values: CDR1 DFQATT, CDR2 SNEGSKA (reference sequence). The CDR3 loop spans 13 amino acids. V lost 3 bases, J lost 0 bases, and 8 bases lay in between. In DNA, the CDR3 is TGCAGTGCTAGTCGGGCCACTAACTATGGCTACACCTTC. Translation gives CSASRATNYGYTF.

About this clonotype: The junction departs from germline at one end; a sequencing error may be responsible. The V call is TRBV10-3, the J call TRBJ2-3, with 9 bases lining up with TRBD2. The CDR3 is made up of 15 amino acids. The germline gives CDR1 ENHRY, CDR2 SYGVKD. The DNA of the CDR3 is TGTGCCATCGGTGAGGTAGCGGGAGACACAGATACGCAGTATTTT. It specifies CAIGEVAGDTDTQYF.

For this clonotype: Sequence at one end of the junction differs from germline and may be a read error. This chain joins TRBV30 and TRBJ2-3; D is unresolved. CDR3 length: 13 residues. The V gene's germline CDR1 is GTSNPN and CDR2 SVGIG (reference sequence). The CDR3 loop reads CSWSVGSTDTQYF. DNA for the CDR3: TGTTCCTGGAGTGTCGGCAGCACAGATACGCAGTATTTT.

The V gene is TRBV5-1, the J gene TRBJ1-4, with a tentative D call TRBD1 (5 bases). This CDR3 comprises 13 residues. Germline V gene lookup returns CDR1 SGHRS and CDR2 YFSETQ. With 9 bases removed from V and 4 bases from J, the gap between germline ends came to 13 bases. The CDR3 spells CAIPRDGNEKLFF. Written as DNA, the CDR3 is TGCGCCATCCCCCGGGACGGTAATGAAAAACTGTTTTTT.

In DNA form, the CDR3 reads TGTGCCAGCAGCACCCACGACAGGGCACTGAACTATGGCTACACCTTC. Translated: CASSTHDRALNYGYTF. The chain is built from TRBV14 and TRBJ1-2, with 7 positions matching TRBD1. Germline V gene lookup returns CDR1 SGHDN and CDR2 FVKESK. Trimming cost V 5 bases and J 2 bases; bases outside gene matches: 11. The CDR3 totals 16 residues.

V usage is TRBV27 and J usage is TRBJ1-4; 7 nucleotides align to TRBD1. The V segment lost 4 bases and the J segment 7 bases; nucleotides outside the gene matches: 12. CDR3 length equals 16 residues. Germline-derived CDR1 and CDR2 are MNHEY and SMNVEV (reference sequence). The CDR3 DNA reads TGTGCCAGCAGTTCGTATGAACAGGGGCTGAGTGAAAAACTGTTTTTT. This sequence encodes CASSSYEQGLSEKLFF.

About this clonotype: The junction does not match germline at one end; this may be a read error. The J gene is TRBJ2-1, the V gene TRBV24-1; TRBD1 matches 9 bases. Germline V gene lookup returns CDR1 KGHDR and CDR2 SFDVKD. CDR3 length: 16 residues. CDR3 protein: CATSDQGQGSYNEQFF. The CDR3 bases are TGCGCCACCAGTGATCAGGGACAGGGTTCCTACAATGAGCAGTTCTTC.

Comment on this clonotype: This may come from a read error, since a much larger clone is one base off. The DNA for the CDR3 is TGTGCCAGCAGCAAAGCTTTAGGGGACAGGGCACGAGAGACCCAGTTCTTC. This translates into CASSKALGDRARETQFF. The genes are TRBV21-1 and TRBJ2-5; the DNA was not used to check the table's D call, TRBD1. The J call is uncertain, as TRBJ2-1 better fits the DNA end. TRBV21-1 represents a pseudogene. CDR3 length: 17 amino acids.

The V gene is TRBV6-5, the J gene TRBJ2-1; 8 bases agree with TRBD1. The junction had 3 bases not matched to a gene; V was cut back by 0 bases and J by 5 bases. The CDR3 totals 15 residues. Germline lookup yields CDR1 MNHEY and CDR2 SVGAGI. The CDR3: CASSYSWGQDNEQFF. DNA for the CDR3: TGTGCCAGCAGTTACTCCTGGGGACAGGACAATGAGCAGTTCTTC.

Remarks on this clonotype: A much bigger clone sits one base away, suggesting this may be a read error. J is TRBJ1-5 and V is TRBV7-2; D gene uncertain. Germline V gene data show CDR1 as SGHTA and CDR2 as FQGNSA. CDR3 length: 14 amino acids. The CDR3 sequence: CASSSGGINQLQHF. As DNA, the CDR3 is TGTGCCAGCAGCTCGGGAGGGATAAATCAGCTCCAGCATTTT.

Concerning this clonotype: A much larger clone differs by one base, so this may be a read error. The chain uses TRBV5-1 and TRBJ2-5; TRBD2 is a possible D gene (5 bases). Germline loops: CDR1 SGHRS, CDR2 YFSETQ. This CDR3 is 13 amino acids long. Between the trimmed V and J ends, which lost 4 bases and 11 bases, there was a span of 18 bases. The CDR3 DNA sequence: TGCGCCAGCAGCACTAGAAAGGGCAATGAGCAGTACTTC. Translating gives CASSTRKGNEQYF. The full variable domain, rest sourced from reference TRBV5-1 and TRBJ2-5, is KAGVTQTPRYLIKTRGQQVTLSCSPISGHRSVSWYQQTPGQGLQFLFEYFSETQRNKGNFPGRFSGRQFSNSRSEMNVSTLELGDSALYLCASSTRKGNEQYFGPGTRLLVL.

CDR3 in amino acids: CSAGDAHSGANVLTF. The CDR3 DNA follows: TGCAGTGCTGGGGACGCCCACTCTGGGGCCAACGTCCTGACTTTC. The chain links TRBV20-1 to TRBJ2-6; the D call may be TRBD1 or TRBD2 (5 bases each). The V gene's germline CDR1 is DFQATT and CDR2 SNEGSKA (reference sequence). This CDR3 spans 15 amino acids. V was cut by 5 bases and J by 0 bases, with 11 bases left in between.

This clonotype has more than one count but fewer than ten. The V call is TRBV7-9, the J call TRBJ1-1; D ambiguous. The CDR3 extends over 14 amino acids. The V end lost 3 bases, the J end lost 4 bases, and 12 bases lay between the germline ends. Germline V gene sequence: CDR1 SEHNR, CDR2 FQNEAQ (reference sequence). CDR3 sequence reads: CASSFDHLATEAFF. CDR3 bases: TGTGCCAGCAGCTTCGATCATTTGGCCACTGAAGCTTTCTTT.

This clonotype was picked up many times. The V gene is TRBV9, the J gene TRBJ2-3; the D gene could be TRBD1 or TRBD2 (5 bases each). The CDR3 covers 14 residues. The V gene lost 0 bases and the J gene lost 3 bases, with 8 bases spanning the gap. Germline CDR1 reads SGDLS; CDR2 reads YYNGEE. The CDR3 reads CASSVGWGTDTQYF. In nucleotides, the CDR3 is TGTGCCAGCAGCGTAGGGTGGGGGACAGATACGCAGTATTTT. The full variable domain, in which reference TRBV9 and TRBJ2-3 provide the parts outside the CDR3, is DSGVTQTPKHLITATGQRVTLRCSPRSGDLSVYWYQQSLDQGLQFLIQYYNGEERAKGNILERFSAQQFPDLHSELNLSSLELGDSALYFCASSVGWGTDTQYFGPGTRLTVL.

This chain connects TRBV9 to TRBJ2-3; D is perhaps TRBD1 or TRBD2 (5 bases each). This CDR3 is 15 amino acids long. Germline assignment: CDR1 SGDLS and CDR2 YYNGEE. The ends were cut back, 3 bases at V and 2 bases at J, with 13 bases in the middle. The CDR3 nucleotides are TGTGCCAGCAGCGATGAGGGGTCCACCACAGATACGCAGTATTTT. This codes for CASSDEGSTTDTQYF.

V usage is TRBV28 and J usage is TRBJ1-4; D gene unclear. V was pared by 4 bases and J by 5 bases, with 14 bases between. This CDR3 is 15 amino acids long. Per the germline V gene, CDR1 is MDHEN and CDR2 is SYDVKM. The CDR3: CASSSLRSENEKLFF. The CDR3 coding sequence is TGTGCCAGCAGTTCCCTCAGGTCAGAAAATGAAAAACTGTTTTTT. The full variable domain, rest sourced from reference TRBV28 and TRBJ1-4, is DVKVTQSSRYLVKRTGEKVFLECVQDMDHENMFWYRQDPGLGLRLIYFSYDVKMKEKGDIPEGYSVSREKKERFSLILESASTNQTSMYLCASSSLRSENEKLFFGSGTQLSVL.

The J gene is TRBJ2-1, the V gene TRBV7-3, with D possibly TRBD1 on 5 matching bases. This CDR3 is 15 amino acids long. CDR1 and CDR2 (germline): SGHTA, FQGTGA. V dropped 5 bases and J dropped 0 bases, with 11 bases sitting between them. The CDR3 coding sequence is TGTGCCAGCAGCATCGCAGGGCCCTCCTACAATGAGCAGTTCTTC. Translation gives CASSIAGPSYNEQFF.

This clonotype came up many times. The J gene is TRBJ1-5, the V gene TRBV20-1, with TRBD1 identical over 7 bases. Germline V lookup: CDR1 DFQATT, CDR2 SNEGSKA (reference sequence). This CDR3 is built from 14 residues. Trimming at V came to 5 bases and at J to 4 bases, leaving 8 bases not matched to a gene. The CDR3: CSAGGQYVNQPQHF. The CDR3 coding sequence is TGCAGTGCTGGGGGACAGTATGTTAATCAGCCCCAGCATTTT.

The DNA for the CDR3 is TGTGCCAGCAGCCAAGAGGGACAGGGACTGGCCACTGAAGCTTTCTTT. Translated: CASSQEGQGLATEAFF. The V call is TRBV3-1, the J call TRBJ1-1; TRBD1 aligns across 9 bases. V lost 0 bases and J lost 4; bases outside the gene matches: 6. Germline assignment: CDR1 LGHDT and CDR2 YNNKEL (reference sequence). The CDR3 is 16 residues long.

This clonotype was picked up many times. The V and J genes are TRBV20-1 and TRBJ2-5; 13 bases are a match to TRBD2. The germline V gene encodes CDR1 DFQATT and CDR2 SNEGSKA (reference sequence). Losses at the gene ends were 2 bases for V and 2 bases for J; bases not matched to a gene: 8. The CDR3 is made up of 17 amino acids. As DNA, the CDR3 is TGCAGTGCTAGATTACGGGGACTAGCGGGGTTTCAAGAGACCCAGTACTTC. Translating gives CSARLRGLAGFQETQYF.

The chain is built from TRBV20-1 and TRBJ1-2; D is unclear. The CDR3 contains 16 residues. The V and J ends lost 3 bases and 3 bases respectively, with 20 bases between them. CDR1 is DFQATT, CDR2 SNEGSKA, per germline (reference sequence). Written as DNA, the CDR3 is TGCAGTGCTAGGCGGTTTGACGGACGGCGATACTATGGCTACACCTTC. This codes for CSARRFDGRRYYGYTF.

The V gene is TRBV5-6, the J gene TRBJ1-2, with D tentatively TRBD1 (5 bases). CDR1 is SGHDT, CDR2 YYEEEE, per germline. V was cut by 1 base and J by 5 bases, with 9 bases left in between. CDR3 size: 13 residues. The CDR3 loop reads CASSLIRDYGYTF. The CDR3 nucleotides read TGTGCCAGCAGCTTGATCAGGGATTATGGCTACACCTTC.

V is TRBV12-3 or TRBV12-4 and J is TRBJ2-7; D remains unclear. V lost 11 bases and J 7 bases, leaving 15 bases between the germline ends. The CDR3 has 11 residues. CDR3 DNA: TGTGCCTCTGGGGAATACAATGAGCAGTACTTC. Translating it yields CASGEYNEQYF.